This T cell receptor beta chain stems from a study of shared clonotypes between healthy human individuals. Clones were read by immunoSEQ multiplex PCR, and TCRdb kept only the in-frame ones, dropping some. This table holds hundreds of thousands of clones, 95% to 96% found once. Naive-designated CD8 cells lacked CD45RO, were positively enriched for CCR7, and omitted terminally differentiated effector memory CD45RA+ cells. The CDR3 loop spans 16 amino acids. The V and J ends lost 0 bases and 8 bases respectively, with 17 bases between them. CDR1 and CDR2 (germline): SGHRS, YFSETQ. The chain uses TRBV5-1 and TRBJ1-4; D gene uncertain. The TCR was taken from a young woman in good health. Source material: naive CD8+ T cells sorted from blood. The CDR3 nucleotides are TGCGCCAGCAGCTTGGGCCCGGGTGGGTTGGAAGAAAAACTGTTTTTT. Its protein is CASSLGPGGLEEKLFF.